These 5 T cell receptor beta chains originate from one sample sequenced in a study of T-cell memory formation after mild COVID-19. One entry per CDR3 protein results from TCRdb running MiXCR on the 5' RACE reads. The repertoire holds around 300,000 distinct CDR3 sequences, 19% seen once, with 20% to 25% in the top ten. Sequenced input: PBMCs or a T cell subset sorted from them (not recorded which). The receptors were sampled from a man aged 18 to 30 who had mild COVID-19 (a few samples of this study predate the infection). Cell type and time point are not known.

This clonotype was picked up a small number of times. The chain couples TRBV5-6 to TRBJ1-4, with unresolved D. The CDR3 sequence is 15 residues long. Trimming pared 2 bases from V and 0 bases from J, leaving 8 bases between. Germline CDR1 is SGHDT and CDR2 is YYEEEE. CDR3 DNA: TGTGCCAGCAGCTTCCAGACTGCAACTAATGAAAAACTGTTTTTT. Translation gives CASSFQTATNEKLFF.

V usage is TRBV19 and J usage is TRBJ2-5; possibly TRBD2 for D (5 bases). Germline values: CDR1 LNHDA, CDR2 SQIVND (reference sequence). V lost 1 base to trimming and J lost 5 bases, with 14 bases between them. This CDR3 has 15 amino acids. CDR3 coding DNA: TGTGCCAGTAGTATAGTTGGCAGCCCGGGGGAGACCCAGTACTTC. It encodes CASSIVGSPGETQYF.

This chain joins TRBV7-9 and TRBJ2-2; D uncertain. Germline V gene sequence: CDR1 SEHNR, CDR2 FQNEAQ (reference sequence). The CDR3 contains 14 residues. Between the trimmed V and J ends, which lost 0 bases and 5 bases, there was a span of 7 bases. CDR3 coding DNA: TGTGCCAGCAGCTTAGCGCGACGAACCGGGGAGCTGTTTTTT. This codes for CASSLARRTGELFF. The complete variable domain, with remaining parts taken from reference TRBV7-9 and TRBJ2-2, reads DTGVSQNPRHKITKRGQNVTFRCDPISEHNRLYWYRQTLGQGPEFLTYFQNEAQLEKSRLLSDRFSAERPKGSFSTLEIQRTEQGDSAMYLCASSLARRTGELFFGEGSRLTVL.

J is TRBJ2-2 and V is TRBV20-1; D possibly corresponds to TRBD2 (5 bases). V lost 2 bases and J lost 9, with 7 bases in between. Germline assignment: CDR1 DFQATT and CDR2 SNEGSKA (reference sequence). The CDR3 has 11 residues. In DNA, the CDR3 is TGCAGTGCTAGATGGGAGAGGGAGCTGTTTTTT. Translating gives CSARWERELFF.

This clonotype was detected only a few times. The chain recombines TRBV3-1 with TRBJ2-5, with TRBD1 as a possible D gene (5 bases). This CDR3 region has 11 residues. Germline V gene lookup returns CDR1 LGHDT and CDR2 YNNKEL (reference sequence). The V end was cut by 6 bases, the J end by 4 bases, with 6 bases between. In DNA, the CDR3 is TGTGCCAGCAGACAGGTAGAGACCCAGTACTTC. Translated, it gives CASRQVETQYF.